Below, 26 T cell receptor beta chains from the same sample are listed, as sequenced in a study of blood T cell repertoires in COVID-19 (dated by TCRdb to the early 2020s). The protocol used for the library was the immunoSEQ multiplex PCR assay. TCRdb re-hosts the immuneACCESS table, in-frame sequences only. Its copies lack some clones; in the studies checked, an unresolved V gene accounts for under half of them, and the cause for the rest is not known. This sample is represented by 200,000 to 300,000 clones; roughly 80% of them were singletons. Jointly, the top ten make up about 9.5% of the sample. The sample taken for sequencing was peripheral blood. The receptors were sampled from a woman of 80 years or more with acute or convalescent COVID-19.

The chain combines TRBV27 with TRBJ2-5, with 14 bases fitting TRBD2. Germline lookup yields CDR1 MNHEY and CDR2 SMNVEV (reference sequence). V lost 6 bases and J lost 4; bases outside the gene matches: 4. CDR3 length: 15 amino acids. CDR3 residues: CASRRLAGGRETQYF. DNA of the CDR3: TGTGCCAGCAGGCGACTAGCGGGGGGGAGAGAGACCCAGTACTTC.

The rearrangement uses TRBV5-5 and TRBJ1-2; the match to TRBD1 covers 9 bases. Unmatched junction bases numbered 9, after V lost 4 bases and J lost 2 bases. The V gene's germline CDR1 is SGHKS and CDR2 YYEKEE (reference sequence). The CDR3 has 16 amino acids. The CDR3 loop is CASSSDPGTGNYGYTF. The CDR3 nucleotides are TGTGCCAGCAGCAGCGACCCCGGGACAGGGAACTATGGCTACACCTTC.

The count of this clone is one. The chain uses TRBV11-3 and TRBJ2-2; TRBD1 matches 8 bases. This CDR3 contains 17 residues. Losses at the gene ends were 5 bases for V and 3 bases for J; bases not matched to a gene: 11. Germline assignment: CDR1 SGHNT and CDR2 YENEEA. CDR3 sequence (DNA): TGTGCCAGCAGCCCAAAGGCAGGGGGCGCCGACACCGGGGAGCTGTTTTTT. Protein: CASSPKAGGADTGELFF. Drawing the rest from reference TRBV11-3 and TRBJ2-2, the complete variable domain is EAGVVQSPRYKIIEKKQPVAFWCNPISGHNTLYWYLQNLGQGPELLIRYENEEAVDDSQLPKDRFSAERLKGVDSTLKIQPAELGDSAVYLCASSPKAGGADTGELFFGEGSRLTVL.

The V and J genes are TRBV12-3 or TRBV12-4 and TRBJ1-2; D unclear. The CDR3 covers 13 residues. The V gene lost 2 bases and the J gene lost 6 bases, with 10 bases spanning the gap. The CDR3 loop is CASSLREINGYTF. The CDR3 nucleotides are TGTGCCAGCAGTTTACGGGAAATTAATGGCTACACCTTC.

J is TRBJ2-7 and V is TRBV30, with a weak D call TRBD1 (5 bases). Germline values: CDR1 GTSNPN, CDR2 SVGIG (reference sequence). This CDR3 spans 13 amino acids. V shed 0 bases and J shed 3 bases, with 9 bases lying between them. The CDR3 loop reads CAWSVQVSYEQYF. The CDR3 region has the DNA TGTGCCTGGAGTGTACAGGTCAGCTACGAGCAGTACTTC. The full variable domain, completed using reference TRBV30 and TRBJ2-7, is SQTIHQWPATLVQPVGSPLSLECTVEGTSNPNLYWYRQAAGRGLQLLFYSVGIGQISSEVPQNLSASRPQDRQFILSSKKLLLSDSGFYLCAWSVQVSYEQYFGPGTRLTVT.

The rearrangement uses TRBV5-1 and TRBJ2-3; 12 nucleotides align to TRBD1. Germline V gene lookup returns CDR1 SGHRS and CDR2 YFSETQ. J lost 5 bases, V lost 0 bases, and 4 bases had no gene match. The CDR3 is made up of 16 amino acids. CDR3 DNA: TGCGCCAGCAGCTTGGCCGGGACAGGGGGCGGAGATACGCAGTATTTT. It encodes CASSLAGTGGGDTQYF.

The chain's CDR3 is CASLLDRDTGELFF. The CDR3 nucleotides read TGTGCCAGCCTCTTGGACAGAGACACCGGGGAGCTGTTTTTT. The rearrangement joins TRBV28 to TRBJ2-2; D perhaps matches TRBD1 (6 bases). The CDR3 contains 14 residues. The V end was cut by 8 bases, the J end by 3 bases, with 13 bases between. Germline assignment: CDR1 MDHEN and CDR2 SYDVKM.

The chain links TRBV18 to TRBJ1-4, with 9 positions matching TRBD1. Germline V CDR1 and CDR2: KGHSH, LQKENI. The length of the CDR3 is 17 residues. V lost 2 bases to trimming and J lost 7 bases; unmatched junction nucleotides: 11. The DNA of the CDR3 is TGTGCCAGCTCACCAGGAGGACAGGGGTTGGATGGTGAAAAACTGTTTTTT. Its translation: CASSPGGQGLDGEKLFF.

J is TRBJ1-5 and V is TRBV28; D call uncertain. Germline-derived CDR1 and CDR2 are MDHEN and SYDVKM. Trimming left V 8 bases short and J 3 bases short, with 8 bases between. The CDR3 loop spans 12 amino acids. The CDR3, as DNA: TGTGCCAGCGGACTGTCCAATCAGCCCCAGCATTTT. The encoded protein is CASGLSNQPQHF.

V and J are TRBV28 and TRBJ2-7; D might be TRBD2 (6 bases). The germline gives CDR1 MDHEN, CDR2 SYDVKM. CDR3 size: 15 residues. The V end was cut by 7 bases, the J end by 3 bases, with 19 bases between. The CDR3 nucleotides are TGTGCCAGCACCCGGGGAGGAACCCACCACTACGAGCAGTACTTC. Its protein product is CASTRGGTHHYEQYF.

This clone was observed a handful of times. The chain links TRBV6-5 to TRBJ1-2; 12 nucleotides agree with TRBD1. Germline CDR1 and CDR2: MNHEY and SVGAGI. V lost 6 bases and J lost 7; bases outside the gene matches: 6. This CDR3 contains 14 residues. The CDR3 coding sequence is TGTGCCAGCAGCGTCGGGACAGGGGGCCTTGGCTACACCTTC. Its protein is CASSVGTGGLGYTF.

V usage is TRBV24-1 and J usage is TRBJ1-2; perhaps TRBD1 as D (5 bases). The CDR3 sequence is 16 residues long. The V gene lost 0 bases and the J gene lost 3 bases, with 13 bases spanning the gap. Germline V gene data show CDR1 as KGHDR and CDR2 as SFDVKD. The CDR3 loop reads CATSDLRQGRDYGYTF. The CDR3 nucleotides read TGTGCCACCAGTGATTTGAGGCAGGGTCGGGACTATGGCTACACCTTC.

The chain links TRBV4-2 to TRBJ1-2; TRBD1 matches 9 bases. The V gene's germline CDR1 is LGHNA and CDR2 YNFKEQ. The V segment lost 4 bases and the J segment 4 bases; nucleotides outside the gene matches: 1. The CDR3 is made up of 13 amino acids. The CDR3 loop is CASSLDRGYGYTF. The CDR3 nucleotides read TGTGCCAGCAGCCTGGACAGGGGCTATGGCTACACCTTC.

V and J are TRBV3-1 (or the pseudogene TRBV3-2) and TRBJ1-2, with unresolved D. This CDR3 comprises 14 residues. Germline V CDR1 and CDR2: LGHDT, YNNKEL (reference sequence). Trimming shortened V by 1 base and J by 4 bases, and 10 bases separated the two germline ends. This CDR3 reads CASSQAGSLYGYTF. The DNA for the CDR3 is TGTGCCAGCAGCCAAGCTGGCAGTCTCTATGGCTACACCTTC.

V usage is TRBV6-1 and J usage is TRBJ1-2, with a tentative D call TRBD1 (6 bases). Trimming left V 3 bases short and J 3 bases short, with 11 bases between. From germline, CDR1 is MNHNS and CDR2 SASEGT. The CDR3 runs to 14 residues. CDR3 bases: TGTGCCAGCAGTGAGAAGGACAGCGACTATGGCTACACCTTC. It encodes CASSEKDSDYGYTF.

This clone came up a few times. The chain employs TRBV11-3 and TRBJ2-1, with 13 bases identical to TRBD2. Germline-derived CDR1 and CDR2 are SGHNT and YENEEA. CDR3 size: 18 residues. V lost 0 bases to trimming and J lost 5 bases; unmatched junction nucleotides: 7. The CDR3 protein is CASSLDKTGTSGNNEQFF. CDR3 coding DNA: TGTGCCAGCAGCTTAGACAAAACCGGGACTAGCGGGAACAATGAGCAGTTCTTC.

The chain links TRBV3-1 (or the pseudogene TRBV3-2) to TRBJ1-1; maybe TRBD1 (6 bases). Looked up from germline, CDR1 is LGHDT and CDR2 is YNNKEL (reference sequence). The V end was cut by 5 bases, the J end by 6 bases, with 13 bases between. The CDR3 totals 13 residues. For the CDR3, the DNA is TGTGCCAGCAGCGAAGCTAAGGGGGCTGAAGCTTTCTTT. It specifies CASSEAKGAEAFF.

This clone has a single count. V gene TRBV13 combines with J gene TRBJ1-1, with 8 bases that match TRBD1. Germline V gene sequence: CDR1 PRHDT, CDR2 FYEKMQ (reference sequence). V lost 11 bases and J lost 5; bases outside the gene matches: 7. The CDR3 has 12 amino acids. CDR3 bases: TGTGCCTTAGGACAGGGAGGGACTGAAGCTTTCTTT. Amino acid sequence: CALGQGGTEAFF.

The V and J genes are TRBV2 and TRBJ1-1; D may be TRBD1 (6 bases). The V end was cut by 6 bases, the J end by 1 base, with 9 bases between. Germline CDR1 SNHLY, CDR2 FYNNEI. The CDR3 spans 13 residues. The CDR3 coding sequence is TGTGCCAGCAGCTCGACAGGGAACACTGAAGCTTTCTTT. Residues: CASSSTGNTEAFF. The full variable domain, rest sourced from reference TRBV2 and TRBJ1-1, is EPEVTQTPSHQVTQMGQEVILRCVPISNHLYFYWYRQILGQKVEFLVSFYNNEISEKSEIFDDQFSVERPDGSNFTLKIRSTKLEDSAMYFCASSSTGNTEAFFGQGTRLTVV.

This chain links TRBV10-3 with TRBJ1-1, with 8 bases fitting TRBD1. The CDR3 is made up of 14 amino acids. V shed 4 bases and J 2 bases; nucleotides not matched to a gene: 3. Germline V gene data show CDR1 as ENHRY and CDR2 as SYGVKD. The CDR3 loop reads CAISGTGINTEAFF. Written as DNA, the CDR3 is TGTGCCATCAGTGGGACAGGGATTAACACTGAAGCTTTCTTT.

In this sample, this clone turned up once. The chain joins TRBV11-2 to TRBJ1-2, with D uncertain. The CDR3 runs 14 residues. Between the trimmed V and J ends, which lost 2 bases and 5 bases, there was a span of 12 bases. Germline CDR1 and CDR2: SGHAT and FQNNGV. CDR3 residues: CASSLQTGHYGYTF. The CDR3 DNA reads as TGTGCCAGCAGCTTACAGACGGGTCATTATGGCTACACCTTC.

The sample holds a few counts of this clone. The chain recombines TRBV5-8 with TRBJ1-1; no clear D. The CDR3 loop spans 14 amino acids. The germline V gene has CDR1 SGHTS and CDR2 YDEGEE. Between the trimmed V and J ends, which lost 6 bases and 0 bases, there was a span of 12 bases. Here the CDR3 reads CASTETLLNTEAFF. CDR3 sequence (DNA): TGTGCCAGCACCGAGACACTCTTGAACACTGAAGCTTTCTTT.

The chain is built from TRBV9 and TRBJ2-2; TRBD1 agrees at 10 bases. The germline CDR1 and CDR2 sequences are SGDLS and YYNGEE. Trimming removed 2 bases from V and 4 bases from J; junction bases left unmatched: 2. This CDR3 spans 15 amino acids. The CDR3, as DNA: TGTGCCAGCAGCGTTCGGGACAGGGGCACCGGGGAGCTGTTTTTT. Protein: CASSVRDRGTGELFF.

The CDR3 DNA reads as TGTGCCTGGAGGCAACCGGGACAGGGGACTGAAGCTTTCTTT. It specifies CAWRQPGQGTEAFF. The V call is TRBV30, the J call TRBJ1-1; TRBD1 matches at 10 bases. The germline gives CDR1 GTSNPN, CDR2 SVGIG (reference sequence). This CDR3 spans 14 amino acids. After removal of 3 bases from V and 5 bases from J, the junction contained 6 bases not matched to a gene.

This clone was detected only once. The genes are TRBV19 and TRBJ1-3; D unclear. There are 16 residues in the CDR3. Germline V gene lookup returns CDR1 LNHDA and CDR2 SQIVND (reference sequence). V shed 7 bases and J shed 0 bases, with 16 bases lying between them. Here the CDR3 DNA reads TGTGCCAGTACTCCTGACTCCAACCTCTCTGGAAACACCATATATTTT. Translated, it gives CASTPDSNLSGNTIYF.

For this clone: The junction does not match germline at one end; this may be a read error. This chain connects TRBV2 to TRBJ2-5, with 11 nucleotides matching TRBD1. The CDR3 loop spans 11 amino acids. In germline, CDR1 is SNHLY, CDR2 FYNNEI. The CDR3 protein is CASSLGQGADF. As DNA, the CDR3 is TGTGCCAGCAGTCTAGGACAGGGGGCCGACTTC.